The TCR beta chain described here comes from a study of shared clonotypes between healthy human individuals (TCRdb year 2020). Background for the entire study: A couple of women and three men aged 18 to 49 years were included in the cohort. For each donor, three plates each were used for CD4 naive and CD4 memory, two plates were used for CD8 naive, and one plate was used for CD8 memory. Each donor's leukapheresis produced roughly between roughly 0.85 and 9.5 billion PBMCs. To increase sequencing depth and limit assay-specific biases, TCR repertoire library preparation and sequencing were carried out by different laboratories using diverse techniques. Blood TCR repertoires of 5 or 6 healthy adults were deeply sequenced to estimate repertoire size and the extent of clonotype sharing between individuals.

TCR CDR3 regions were amplified from genomic DNA by multiplex PCR using the deep immunoSEQ assay. For each cell subset, the extracted genomic DNA was distributed evenly across all wells of several immunoSEQ 96-well plates, and each plate served as one replicate. For sorted subsets, around 0.2 ug genomic DNA, equal to tens of thousands of T cell genomes, was loaded into each replicate PCR. The purified libraries were quantified using a Qubit 3.0 fluorometer, sized with a Bioanalyzer 2100, and then quantified again using the KAPA Library Quantification kit. Each immunoSEQ 96-well plate was sequenced on its own single-read 150-cycle Illumina NextSeq 550 flow cell. The authors' analysis ran thus. Because the immunoSEQ output held only junctional sequences and lacked quality scores, the filtering could not match the filtering applied to full-length reads. Sequences were annotated with PyIR, a Python wrapper for IgBLAST v1.9, using IMGT germline references to assign V/J genes and CDR3. Reads were filtered out if the reads had weak V/J assignments (E-value above 1e-6), no CDR3, stop codons, out-of-frame junctions, or ambiguous translated residues. V3J clonotypes were defined as sequences sharing the same inferred V gene, J gene, and CDR3 amino acid sequence. Percentage overlap between repertoires was calculated by dividing the number of shared unique clonotypes by the size of the smaller repertoire. Repertoire richness was assessed with RTK rarefaction, the Chao1 estimator, and Recon v2.1 estimates of unobserved clonotypes. Generation probabilities were computed with OLGA for all TCRbeta clonotypes obtained by the gDNA method from a few donors. TCRdb's version of the immuneACCESS table is confined to in-frame rearrangements and falls short of the full clone set. An unresolved V gene accounts for under half of the shortfall where checked; the remainder is of unknown origin. The DNA was the basis for D and trimming; V, J and clone size are from that table. Across this sample there are about 1 million clones, with around four fifths seen only once. The biggest ten clones account for approximately 1.3% of the sample.

Study-level results and caveats: Approximately 5% of naive CD4, roughly 3.6% of naive CD8, 2.3% of memory CD4, and 0.4% of memory CD8 clonotypes were shared across a handful of donors. Only blood was sampled, and tissue TCR repertoires likely differ from those in blood. Pairwise subsampling led to the expectation that sequencing depth would affect the degree of clonotype sharing among donors. The genetic and exposure-history diversity represented was limited by the small number of donors. Naive subsets generally had larger estimated clonotype richness than memory subsets did. Incomplete sequencing was indicated by rarefaction of sorted-subset datasets, despite the large sequencing depth. Compared with non-shared clonotypes, the clonotypes found in all four sorted-subset donors had higher generation probabilities.

From a lookup of the germline V gene, CDR1 and CDR2 are SGHVS and FNYEAQ. V is pared back by 1 base and J by 6 bases, with 11 bases lying between the germline termini. The cysteine opens and the phenylalanine closes a CDR3 of 14 amino acids. The read is trimmed to its CDR3 DNA, 42 bases read in frame from base 1. Donors were healthy HIV-negative adults with no recently reported acute infections or vaccinations. All donors were Caucasian adults living in Nashville, Tennessee, USA. CD4+ T cells were enriched through magnetic negative selection, after which naive cells were positively selected on CD45RA and the remaining negative fraction served as the memory subset. Blood was obtained by leukapheresis, after which PBMCs were separated by Ficoll-Histopaque density gradient centrifugation and cryopreserved in liquid nitrogen vapor phase. Analytical flow cytometry was used to check the purity and quantity of every magnetically sorted T cell population. Each sorted fraction had its genomic DNA isolated and then quantified by UV absorbance on a Nanodrop 2000c.

Worth noting for this clone: Its antigen is still unknown. Base qualities are not provided; no much larger clone lies one nucleotide away.

This TCR was recovered from a man younger than 30 in good health. The chain is assembled from TRBV7-6 and TRBJ2-3; the D gene lacks a confident call. Material for sequencing was memory CD4+ T cells sorted from blood. Read against the paper, the sample's cell subset or site label means: CD45RA-negative fraction. The nucleotide sequence is TGTGCCAGCAGCTTAGTCAGTCAACGGGATACGCAGTATTTT. The translation is CASSLVSQRDTQYF. Outside the CDR3, residues come from the reference TRBV7-6 and TRBJ2-3 proteins, so the full variable domain is: GAGVSQSPRYKVTKRGQDVALRCDPISGHVSLYWYRQALGQGPEFLTYFNYEAQQDKSGLPNDRFSAERPEGSISTLTIQRTEQRDSAMYRCASSLVSQRDTQYFGPGTRLTVL.